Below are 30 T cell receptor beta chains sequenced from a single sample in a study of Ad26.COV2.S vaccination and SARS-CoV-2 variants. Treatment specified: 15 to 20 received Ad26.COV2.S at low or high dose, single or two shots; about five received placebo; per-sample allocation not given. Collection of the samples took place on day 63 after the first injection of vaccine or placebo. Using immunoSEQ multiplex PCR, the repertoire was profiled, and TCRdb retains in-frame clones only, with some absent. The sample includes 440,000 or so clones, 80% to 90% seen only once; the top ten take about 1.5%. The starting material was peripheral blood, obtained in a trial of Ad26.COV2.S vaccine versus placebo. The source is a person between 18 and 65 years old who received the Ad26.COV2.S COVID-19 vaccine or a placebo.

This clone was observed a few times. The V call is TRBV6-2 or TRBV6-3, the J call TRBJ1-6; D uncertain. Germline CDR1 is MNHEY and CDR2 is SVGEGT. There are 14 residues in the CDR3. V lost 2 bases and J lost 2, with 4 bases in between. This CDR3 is CASSYAAYNSPLHF. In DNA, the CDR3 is TGTGCCAGCAGTTACGCGGCCTATAATTCACCCCTCCACTTT.

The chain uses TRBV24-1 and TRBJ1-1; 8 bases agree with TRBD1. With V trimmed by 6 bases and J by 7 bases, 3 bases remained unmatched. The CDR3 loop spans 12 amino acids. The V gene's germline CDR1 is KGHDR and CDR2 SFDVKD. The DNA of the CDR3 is TGTGCCACCAGTCGGACAGGGCGTGAAGCTTTCTTT. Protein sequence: CATSRTGREAFF.

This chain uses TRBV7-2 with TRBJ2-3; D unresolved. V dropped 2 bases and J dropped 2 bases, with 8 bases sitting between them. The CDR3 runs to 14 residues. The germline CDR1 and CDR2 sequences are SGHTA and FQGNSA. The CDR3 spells CASSLPPYTDTQYF. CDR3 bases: TGTGCCAGCAGCTTACCACCGTACACAGATACGCAGTATTTT.

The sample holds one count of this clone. CDR3: CASSYSERATGETQYF. In nucleotides, the CDR3 is TGTGCCAGCAGTTACTCGGAAAGAGCGACTGGGGAGACCCAGTACTTC. The rearrangement joins TRBV6-5 to TRBJ2-5; D gene unclear. The V and J ends lost 0 bases and 5 bases respectively, with 16 bases between them. The CDR3 contains 16 residues. CDR1 is MNHEY and CDR2 is SVGAGI in the germline V gene.

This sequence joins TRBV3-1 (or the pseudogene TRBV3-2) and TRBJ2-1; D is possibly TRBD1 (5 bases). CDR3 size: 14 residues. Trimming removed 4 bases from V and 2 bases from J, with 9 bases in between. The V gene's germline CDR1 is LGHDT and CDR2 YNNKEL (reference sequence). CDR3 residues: CASSLDTTYNEQFF. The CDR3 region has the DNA TGTGCCAGCAGCCTGGACACAACCTACAATGAGCAGTTCTTC.

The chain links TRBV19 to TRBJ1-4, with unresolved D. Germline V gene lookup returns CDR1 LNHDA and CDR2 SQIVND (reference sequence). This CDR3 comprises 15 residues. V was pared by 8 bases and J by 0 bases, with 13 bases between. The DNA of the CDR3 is TGTGCCAGTGGGAAAGGCGGCCCAACTAATGAAAAACTGTTTTTT. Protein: CASGKGGPTNEKLFF.

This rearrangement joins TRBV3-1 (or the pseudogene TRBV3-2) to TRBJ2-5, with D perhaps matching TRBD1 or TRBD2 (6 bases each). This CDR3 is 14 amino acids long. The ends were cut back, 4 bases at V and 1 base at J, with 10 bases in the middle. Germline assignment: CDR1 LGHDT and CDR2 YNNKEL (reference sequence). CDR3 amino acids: CASSLPGAQETQYF. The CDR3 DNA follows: TGTGCCAGCAGCCTCCCGGGGGCCCAAGAGACCCAGTACTTC.

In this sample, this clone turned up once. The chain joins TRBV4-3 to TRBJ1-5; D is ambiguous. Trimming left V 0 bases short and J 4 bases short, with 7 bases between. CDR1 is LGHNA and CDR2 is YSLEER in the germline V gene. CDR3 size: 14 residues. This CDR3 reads CASSQDRENQPQHF. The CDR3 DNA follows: TGCGCCAGCAGCCAAGATAGGGAAAATCAGCCCCAGCATTTT.

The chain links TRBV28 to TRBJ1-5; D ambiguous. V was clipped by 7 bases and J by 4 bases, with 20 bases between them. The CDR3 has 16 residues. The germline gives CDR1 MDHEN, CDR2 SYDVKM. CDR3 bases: TGTGCCAGCAATACCCGCGAAGGAGGGTTAAATCAGCCCCAGCATTTT. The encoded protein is CASNTREGGLNQPQHF.

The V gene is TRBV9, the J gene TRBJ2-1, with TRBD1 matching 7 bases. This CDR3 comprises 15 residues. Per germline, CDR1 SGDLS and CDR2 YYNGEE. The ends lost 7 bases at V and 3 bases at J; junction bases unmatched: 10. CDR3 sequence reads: CASQGPGQSYNEQFF. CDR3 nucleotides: TGTGCCAGCCAAGGACCGGGACAGAGCTACAATGAGCAGTTCTTC.

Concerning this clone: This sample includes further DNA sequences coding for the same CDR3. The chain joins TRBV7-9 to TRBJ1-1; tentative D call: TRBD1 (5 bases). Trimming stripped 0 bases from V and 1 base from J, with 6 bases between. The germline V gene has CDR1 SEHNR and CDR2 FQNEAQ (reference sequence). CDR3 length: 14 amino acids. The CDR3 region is CASSLAGGNTEAFF. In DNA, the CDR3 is TGTGCCAGCAGCTTAGCCGGGGGGAACACTGAAGCTTTCTTT. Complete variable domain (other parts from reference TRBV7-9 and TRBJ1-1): DTGVSQNPRHKITKRGQNVTFRCDPISEHNRLYWYRQTLGQGPEFLTYFQNEAQLEKSRLLSDRFSAERPKGSFSTLEIQRTEQGDSAMYLCASSLAGGNTEAFFGQGTRLTVV.

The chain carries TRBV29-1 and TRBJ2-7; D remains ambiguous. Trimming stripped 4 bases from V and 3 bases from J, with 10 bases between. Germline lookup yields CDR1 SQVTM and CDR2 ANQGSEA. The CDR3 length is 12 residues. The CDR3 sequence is CSVGDVDYEQYF. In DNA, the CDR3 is TGCAGCGTTGGCGACGTTGACTACGAGCAGTACTTC.

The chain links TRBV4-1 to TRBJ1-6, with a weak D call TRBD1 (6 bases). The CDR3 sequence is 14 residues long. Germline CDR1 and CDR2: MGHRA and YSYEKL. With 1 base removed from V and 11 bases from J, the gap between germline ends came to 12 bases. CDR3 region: CASSQVEGGAPLHF. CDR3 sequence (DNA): TGCGCCAGCAGCCAAGTGGAGGGGGGGGCACCCCTCCACTTT.

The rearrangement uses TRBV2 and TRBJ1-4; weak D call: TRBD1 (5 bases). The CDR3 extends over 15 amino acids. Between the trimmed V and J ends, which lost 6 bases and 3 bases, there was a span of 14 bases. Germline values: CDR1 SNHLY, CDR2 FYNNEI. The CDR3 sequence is CASSINRKPNEKLFF. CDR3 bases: TGTGCCAGCAGCATTAACAGGAAGCCTAATGAAAAACTGTTTTTT.

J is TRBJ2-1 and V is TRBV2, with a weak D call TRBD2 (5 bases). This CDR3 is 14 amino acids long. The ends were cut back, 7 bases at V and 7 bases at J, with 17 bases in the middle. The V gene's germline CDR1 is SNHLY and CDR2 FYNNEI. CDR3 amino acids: CASIWENRRNEQFF. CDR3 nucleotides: TGTGCCAGCATATGGGAGAACCGTAGGAATGAGCAGTTCTTC.

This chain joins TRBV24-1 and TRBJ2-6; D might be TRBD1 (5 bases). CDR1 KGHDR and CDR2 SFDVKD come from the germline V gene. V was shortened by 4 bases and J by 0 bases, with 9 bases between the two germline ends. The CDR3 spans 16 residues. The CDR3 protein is CATSDPTGSGANVLTF. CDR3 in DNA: TGTGCCACCAGTGACCCTACAGGCTCTGGGGCCAACGTCCTGACTTTC.

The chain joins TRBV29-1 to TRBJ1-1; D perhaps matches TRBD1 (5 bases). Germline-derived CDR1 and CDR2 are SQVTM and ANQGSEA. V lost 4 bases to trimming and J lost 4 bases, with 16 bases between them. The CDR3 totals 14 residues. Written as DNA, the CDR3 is TGCAGCGTTGTCCCCGGGGACCGAGGCACTGAAGCTTTCTTT. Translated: CSVVPGDRGTEAFF.

CDR3 bases: TGCGCCAGCAGCCACCGACAGGCAACTAATGAAAAACTGTTTTTT. Translation: CASSHRQATNEKLFF. The chain is built from TRBV4-1 and TRBJ1-4, with D perhaps TRBD1 (6 bases). Trimming stripped 3 bases from V and 0 bases from J, with 8 bases between. The CDR3 contains 15 residues. Germline lookup yields CDR1 MGHRA and CDR2 YSYEKL.

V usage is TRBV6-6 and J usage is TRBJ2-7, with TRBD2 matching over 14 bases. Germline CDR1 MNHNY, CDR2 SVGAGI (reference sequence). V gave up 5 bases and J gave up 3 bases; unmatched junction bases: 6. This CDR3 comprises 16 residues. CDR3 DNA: TGTGCCAGCAGTCCTGGGACTAGCGGGAGACACTACGAGCAGTACTTC. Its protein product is CASSPGTSGRHYEQYF.

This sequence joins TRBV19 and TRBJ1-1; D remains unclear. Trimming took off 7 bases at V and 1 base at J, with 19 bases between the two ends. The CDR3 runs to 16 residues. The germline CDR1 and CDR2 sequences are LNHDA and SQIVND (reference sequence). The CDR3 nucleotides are TGTGCCAGTATTGCCAGACGAGAGCGAGGGAACACTGAAGCTTTCTTT. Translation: CASIARRERGNTEAFF.

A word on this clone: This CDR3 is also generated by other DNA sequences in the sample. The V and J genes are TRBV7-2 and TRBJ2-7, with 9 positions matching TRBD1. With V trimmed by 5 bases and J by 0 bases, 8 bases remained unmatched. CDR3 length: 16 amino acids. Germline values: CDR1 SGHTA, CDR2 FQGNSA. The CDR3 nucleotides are TGTGCCAGCAGCCCGGGACAGGGCTCTAGCTCCTACGAGCAGTACTTC. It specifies CASSPGQGSSSYEQYF.

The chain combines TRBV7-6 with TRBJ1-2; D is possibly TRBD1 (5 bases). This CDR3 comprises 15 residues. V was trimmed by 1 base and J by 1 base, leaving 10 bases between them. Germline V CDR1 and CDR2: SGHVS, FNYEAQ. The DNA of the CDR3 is TGTGCCAGCAGCTTAGGGACATATGATAACTATGGCTACACCTTC. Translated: CASSLGTYDNYGYTF. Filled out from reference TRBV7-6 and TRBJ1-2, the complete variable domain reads GAGVSQSPRYKVTKRGQDVALRCDPISGHVSLYWYRQALGQGPEFLTYFNYEAQQDKSGLPNDRFSAERPEGSISTLTIQRTEQRDSAMYRCASSLGTYDNYGYTFGSGTRLTVV.

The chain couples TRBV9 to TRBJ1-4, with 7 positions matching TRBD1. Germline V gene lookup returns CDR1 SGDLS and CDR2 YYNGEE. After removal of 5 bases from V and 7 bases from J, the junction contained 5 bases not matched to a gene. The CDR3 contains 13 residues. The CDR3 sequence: CASSDRDSEKLFF. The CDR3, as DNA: TGTGCCAGCAGTGACCGGGACAGTGAAAAACTGTTTTTT.

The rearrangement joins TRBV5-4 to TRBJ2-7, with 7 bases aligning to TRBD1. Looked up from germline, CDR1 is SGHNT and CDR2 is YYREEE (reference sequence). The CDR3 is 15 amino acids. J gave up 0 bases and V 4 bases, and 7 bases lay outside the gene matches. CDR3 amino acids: CASSPRGQSSYEQYF. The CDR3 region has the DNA TGTGCCAGCAGCCCGAGGGGGCAGAGCTCCTACGAGCAGTACTTC.

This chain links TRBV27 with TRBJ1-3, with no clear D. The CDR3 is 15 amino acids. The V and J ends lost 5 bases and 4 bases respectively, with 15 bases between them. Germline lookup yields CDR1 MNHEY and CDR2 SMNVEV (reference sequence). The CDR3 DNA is TGTGCCAGCAGTCCAACATGGCCCCGGGGAAACACCATATATTTT. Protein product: CASSPTWPRGNTIYF.

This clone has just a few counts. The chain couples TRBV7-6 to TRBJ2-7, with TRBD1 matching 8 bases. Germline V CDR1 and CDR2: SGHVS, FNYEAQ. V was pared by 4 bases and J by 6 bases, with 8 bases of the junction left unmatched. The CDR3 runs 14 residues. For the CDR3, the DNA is TGTGCCAGCAGCTCTCGACAGGGGTTCGCCGAGCAGTACTTC. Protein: CASSSRQGFAEQYF. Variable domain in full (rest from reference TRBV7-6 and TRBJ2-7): GAGVSQSPRYKVTKRGQDVALRCDPISGHVSLYWYRQALGQGPEFLTYFNYEAQQDKSGLPNDRFSAERPEGSISTLTIQRTEQRDSAMYRCASSSRQGFAEQYFGPGTRLTVT.

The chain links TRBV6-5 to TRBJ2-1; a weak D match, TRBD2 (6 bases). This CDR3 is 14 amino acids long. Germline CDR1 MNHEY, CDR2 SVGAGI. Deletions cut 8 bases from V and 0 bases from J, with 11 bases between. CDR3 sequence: CASGGISSYNEQFF. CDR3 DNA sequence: TGTGCCAGCGGGGGGATAAGCTCCTACAATGAGCAGTTCTTC.

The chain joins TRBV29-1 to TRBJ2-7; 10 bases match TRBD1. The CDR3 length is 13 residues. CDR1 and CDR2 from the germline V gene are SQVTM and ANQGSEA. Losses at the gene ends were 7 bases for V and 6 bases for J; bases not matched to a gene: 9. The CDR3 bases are TGCAGCGGGAGGGACAGGGGCCTTGGCGAGCAGTACTTC. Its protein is CSGRDRGLGEQYF.

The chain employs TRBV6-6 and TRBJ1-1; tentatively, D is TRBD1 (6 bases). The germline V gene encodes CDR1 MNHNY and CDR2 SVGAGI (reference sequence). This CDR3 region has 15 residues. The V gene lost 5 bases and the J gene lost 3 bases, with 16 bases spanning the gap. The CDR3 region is CASSGGRGFHTEAFF. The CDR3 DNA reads TGTGCCAGCAGTGGGGGAAGGGGGTTTCACACTGAAGCTTTCTTT.

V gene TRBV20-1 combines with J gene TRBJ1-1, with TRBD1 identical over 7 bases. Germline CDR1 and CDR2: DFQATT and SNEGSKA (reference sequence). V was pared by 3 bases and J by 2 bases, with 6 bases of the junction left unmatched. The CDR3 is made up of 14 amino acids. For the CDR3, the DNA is TGCAGTGCTAGTGGGACAGCGCACAACACTGAAGCTTTCTTT. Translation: CSASGTAHNTEAFF.